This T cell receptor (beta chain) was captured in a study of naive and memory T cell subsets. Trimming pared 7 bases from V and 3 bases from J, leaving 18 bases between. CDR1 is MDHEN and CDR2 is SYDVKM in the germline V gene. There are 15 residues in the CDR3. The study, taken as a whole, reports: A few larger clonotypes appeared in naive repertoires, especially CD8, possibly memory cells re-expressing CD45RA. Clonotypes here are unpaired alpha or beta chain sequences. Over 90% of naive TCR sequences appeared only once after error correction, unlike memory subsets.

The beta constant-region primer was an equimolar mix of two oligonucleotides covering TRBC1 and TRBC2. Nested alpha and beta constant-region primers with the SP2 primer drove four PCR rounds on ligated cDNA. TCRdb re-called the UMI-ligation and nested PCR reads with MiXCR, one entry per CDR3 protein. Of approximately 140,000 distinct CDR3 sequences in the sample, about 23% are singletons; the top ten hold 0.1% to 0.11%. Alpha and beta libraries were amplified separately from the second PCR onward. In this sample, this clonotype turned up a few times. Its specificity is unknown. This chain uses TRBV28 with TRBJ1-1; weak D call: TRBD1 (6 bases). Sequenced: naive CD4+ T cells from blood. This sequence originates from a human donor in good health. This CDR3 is CASMAWGLIHTEAFF. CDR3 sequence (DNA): TGTGCCAGCATGGCTTGGGGGCTAATACACACTGAAGCTTTCTTT.